These T cell receptor beta chains were read from a single sample in a study of blood T cell repertoires in COVID-19. Using immunoSEQ multiplex PCR, the repertoire was profiled, and TCRdb retains in-frame clones only, with some absent. The sample lists tens of thousands of clones; roughly 80% were seen once. The material sequenced was peripheral blood. These receptors were taken from a woman aged 55 to 70 with acute or convalescent COVID-19. CDR3s include the opening cysteine and the closing phenylalanine or tryptophan. Each record gives: V gene, J gene, clone size, D gene, CDR3 protein, CDR3 DNA. D genes are given only for firm matches. A clone size is listed for some rows: how often the clone was seen (once, few, many), or a class if it is expanded.

V: TRBV5-1
J: TRBJ1-1
size: NA
D: TRBD1
CDR3: CASSLAEGQAEAFF
DNA: TGCGCCAGCAGCTTGGCCGAAGGACAGGCTGAAGCTTTCTTT

V: TRBV6-5
J: TRBJ1-1
size: few
D: NA
CDR3: CASSYSRGHLNTEAFF
DNA: TGTGCCAGCAGTTACTCAAGGGGACACTTAAACACTGAAGCTTTCTTT

V: TRBV19
J: TRBJ2-3
size: NA
D: NA
CDR3: CASSLSGQGPSTDTQYF
DNA: TGTGCCAGTAGCCTTTCGGGGCAGGGGCCTAGCACAGATACGCAGTATTTT

V: TRBV6-5
J: TRBJ1-6
size: NA
D: TRBD1
CDR3: CASRPGQGHSPLHF
DNA: TGTGCCAGCAGACCGGGACAGGGACATTCACCCCTCCACTTT

V: TRBV14
J: TRBJ1-2
size: NA
D: TRBD1
CDR3: CASSHDDRVGYGYTF
DNA: TGTGCCAGCAGCCATGATGACAGGGTGGGCTATGGCTACACCTTC

V: TRBV28
J: TRBJ1-2
size: NA
D: NA
CDR3: CASSSTASNYGYTF
DNA: TGTGCCAGCAGTTCTACAGCTTCTAACTATGGCTACACCTTC

V: TRBV9
J: TRBJ2-3
size: NA
D: NA
CDR3: CASSVSGTSTDTQYF
DNA: TGTGCCAGCAGCGTTTCCGGGACTAGCACAGATACGCAGTATTTT

V: TRBV9
J: TRBJ1-1
size: NA
D: TRBD1
CDR3: CASSVTGGAGSAFF
DNA: TGTGCCAGCAGCGTTACAGGGGGCGCGGGGTCAGCTTTCTTT

V: TRBV7-6
J: TRBJ2-1
size: NA
D: TRBD2
CDR3: CASSLARGAYEQFF
DNA: TGTGCCAGCAGCTTAGCGCGGGGGGCCTATGAGCAGTTCTTC

V: TRBV18
J: TRBJ2-5
size: NA
D: NA
CDR3: CASSSIRAGTERETQYF
DNA: TGTGCCAGCTCATCGATCAGAGCCGGGACTGAACGGGAGACCCAGTACTTC

V: TRBV19
J: TRBJ1-6
size: few
D: NA
CDR3: CATRGAGLSENSPLHF
DNA: TGTGCCACCAGGGGTGCAGGCCTCAGTGAGAATTCACCCCTCCACTTT

V: TRBV11-3
J: TRBJ2-1
size: NA
D: TRBD2
CDR3: CASSLGTSGVYEQFF
DNA: TGTGCCAGCAGCCTAGGGACTAGCGGGGTCTATGAGCAGTTCTTC

V: TRBV18
J: TRBJ1-6
size: once
D: NA
CDR3: CASSPRYSYNSPLHF
DNA: TGTGCCAGCTCACCCCGCTACTCCTATAATTCACCCCTCCACTTT

V: TRBV2
J: TRBJ1-2
size: NA
D: TRBD1
CDR3: CASSAGQGDYGYTF
DNA: TGTGCCAGCAGTGCCGGACAGGGTGACTATGGCTACACCTTC

V: TRBV30
J: TRBJ1-5
size: NA
D: NA
CDR3: CAWSSPGALVNQPQHF
DNA: TGTGCCTGGAGCTCGCCAGGGGCCCTGGTCAATCAGCCCCAGCATTTT

V: TRBV5-1
J: TRBJ2-1
size: few
D: NA
CDR3: CASSLETAYNEQFF
DNA: TGCGCCAGCAGCTTGGAGACTGCCTACAATGAGCAGTTCTTC

V: TRBV6-5
J: TRBJ2-3
size: NA
D: NA
CDR3: CASSYSPTLGADTQYF
DNA: TGTGCCAGCAGTTACTCGCCAACCTTAGGAGCAGATACGCAGTATTTT

V: TRBV3-1/TRBV3-2
J: TRBJ1-1
size: NA
D: NA
CDR3: CASSSPLGGQANTEAFF
DNA: TGTGCCAGCAGCTCTCCGTTGGGCGGGCAGGCGAACACTGAAGCTTTCTTT

V: TRBV5-1
J: TRBJ1-3
size: NA
D: NA
CDR3: CASSYGGLAGNTIYF
DNA: TGCGCCAGCAGCTACGGGGGGTTGGCTGGAAACACCATATATTTT

V: TRBV9
J: TRBJ2-5
size: once
D: TRBD1
CDR3: CASSVTGDQETQYF
DNA: TGTGCCAGCAGCGTGACAGGGGACCAAGAGACCCAGTACTTC

V: TRBV3-1/TRBV3-2
J: TRBJ1-2
size: NA
D: TRBD1
CDR3: CASGGQGESGRRFGYTF
DNA: TGTGCCAGCGGAGGACAGGGGGAATCGGGAAGGAGATTTGGCTACACCTTC

V: TRBV30
J: TRBJ2-5
size: NA
D: TRBD1
CDR3: CAPGSLWNPRGPGETQYF
DNA: TGTGCTCCAGGGAGCCTTTGGAACCCGAGGGGGCCGGGTGAGACCCAGTACTTC

V: TRBV12-3/TRBV12-4
J: TRBJ2-7
size: NA
D: NA
CDR3: CASNAQNTYEQYF
DNA: TGTGCCAGCAACGCTCAGAATACCTACGAGCAGTACTTC

V: TRBV15
J: TRBJ2-1
size: NA
D: TRBD2
CDR3: CATSRDTAGGRGNEQFF
DNA: TGTGCCACCAGCAGAGATACAGCGGGGGGCCGCGGTAATGAGCAGTTCTTC

V: TRBV19
J: TRBJ1-5
size: few
D: TRBD1
CDR3: CASSFKAGTGTASNQPQHF
DNA: TGTGCCAGTAGTTTCAAGGCCGGTACCGGGACAGCTAGCAATCAGCCCCAGCATTTT

V: TRBV28
J: TRBJ2-1
size: NA
D: TRBD2
CDR3: CASSYTSGGSNEQFF
DNA: TGTGCCAGCAGCTACACTAGCGGGGGGTCCAATGAGCAGTTCTTC

V: TRBV10-3
J: TRBJ1-3
size: NA
D: NA
CDR3: CAISATGSGNTIYF
DNA: TGTGCCATCAGCGCCACAGGCTCTGGAAACACCATATATTTT

V: TRBV24-1
J: TRBJ2-1
size: once
D: TRBD2
CDR3: CATSDSRLAGREQFF
DNA: TGTGCCACCAGTGATTCAAGACTAGCGGGGAGGGAGCAGTTCTTC

V: TRBV7-2
J: TRBJ2-1
size: NA
D: TRBD2
CDR3: CASSLSASGKGEQFF
DNA: TGTGCCAGCAGCTTAAGTGCCAGCGGGAAGGGGGAGCAGTTCTTC

V: TRBV6-5
J: TRBJ1-5
size: NA
D: TRBD1
CDR3: CASSLRQGGQPQHF
DNA: TGTGCCAGCAGTTTGCGACAGGGGGGCCAGCCCCAGCATTTT

V: TRBV7-6
J: TRBJ2-7
size: NA
D: NA
CDR3: CASSLVGSGRGPSYEQYF
DNA: TGTGCCAGCAGCTTAGTAGGGTCGGGGCGGGGGCCCTCCTACGAGCAGTACTTC

V: TRBV28
J: TRBJ1-1
size: NA
D: TRBD1
CDR3: CASSLTGGDEAFF
DNA: TGTGCCAGCAGTCTAACAGGGGGCGACGAAGCTTTCTTT

V: TRBV5-4
J: TRBJ2-5
size: NA
D: TRBD2
CDR3: CASSLVSGGAETQYF
DNA: TGTGCCAGCAGCTTGGTTAGCGGGGGGGCGGAGACCCAGTACTTC

V: TRBV6-1
J: TRBJ1-5
size: NA
D: NA
CDR3: CASSGGSGAANQPQHF
DNA: TGTGCCAGCAGTGGGGGTTCAGGGGCTGCAAATCAGCCCCAGCATTTT

V: TRBV24-1
J: TRBJ1-1
size: NA
D: NA
CDR3: CATSDSTGYAEAFF
DNA: TGTGCCACCAGTGATTCAACAGGGTATGCTGAAGCTTTCTTT

V: TRBV5-4
J: TRBJ2-5
size: NA
D: TRBD1
CDR3: CASSLGRTGGGWETQYF
DNA: TGTGCCAGCAGCTTGGGGAGGACAGGGGGAGGATGGGAGACCCAGTACTTC

V: TRBV7-2
J: TRBJ2-5
size: NA
D: TRBD1
CDR3: CASSSHGQGLQETQYF
DNA: TGTGCCAGCAGCTCTCACGGACAGGGACTGCAAGAGACCCAGTACTTC

V: TRBV15
J: TRBJ2-3
size: NA
D: TRBD2
CDR3: CATSRGTRLDTQYF
DNA: TGTGCCACCAGCAGGGGGACTAGGCTAGATACGCAGTATTTT

V: TRBV9
J: TRBJ2-2
size: NA
D: NA
CDR3: CASSARVVNTGELFF
DNA: TGTGCCAGCAGCGCCAGGGTGGTCAACACCGGGGAGCTGTTTTTT

V: TRBV12-3/TRBV12-4
J: TRBJ1-3
size: NA
D: NA
CDR3: CASRTNSGNTIYF
DNA: TGTGCCAGCAGAACTAACTCTGGAAACACCATATATTTT

V: TRBV11-1
J: TRBJ2-1
size: NA
D: NA
CDR3: CASSFEESSYNEQFF
DNA: TGTGCCAGCAGCTTCGAGGAATCCTCCTACAATGAGCAGTTCTTC

V: TRBV9
J: TRBJ1-1
size: NA
D: TRBD1
CDR3: CASSVSGGITEAFF
DNA: TGTGCCAGCAGCGTATCAGGGGGGATCACTGAAGCTTTCTTT

V: TRBV3-1/TRBV3-2
J: TRBJ2-3
size: NA
D: NA
CDR3: CASSSDSPFGTQYF
DNA: TGTGCCAGCAGCTCGGACTCGCCTTTCGGTACGCAGTATTTT

V: TRBV2
J: TRBJ2-3
size: NA
D: TRBD2
CDR3: CASRTAGGITDTQYF
DNA: TGTGCCAGCAGAACAGCGGGGGGCATTACAGATACGCAGTATTTT

V: TRBV19
J: TRBJ1-1
size: NA
D: NA
CDR3: CASSIWQNTEAFF
DNA: TGTGCCAGTAGTATCTGGCAGAACACTGAAGCTTTCTTT

V: TRBV11-2
J: TRBJ1-2
size: NA
D: NA
CDR3: CASSRSILYGYTF
DNA: TGTGCCAGCAGCCGTAGCATCCTCTATGGCTACACCTTC

V: TRBV7-8
J: TRBJ1-2
size: few
D: NA
CDR3: CASSFLTTVNYGYTF
DNA: TGTGCCAGCAGCTTCCTAACTACGGTGAACTATGGCTACACCTTC

V: TRBV10-3
J: TRBJ1-6
size: NA
D: NA
CDR3: CAISESQDTYRRNSPLHF
DNA: TGTGCCATCAGTGAGTCCCAGGACACCTATCGACGAAATTCACCCCTCCACTTT

V: TRBV18
J: TRBJ1-6
size: NA
D: NA
CDR3: CASSPNGDASIDLHF
DNA: TGTGCCAGCTCACCGAATGGAGACGCTTCCATTGACCTCCACTTT

V: TRBV7-9
J: TRBJ1-2
size: NA
D: NA
CDR3: CASSLGSEPGTF
DNA: TGTGCCAGCAGCTTAGGCTCGGAGCCAGGGACCTTC

V: TRBV4-1
J: TRBJ2-4
size: NA
D: NA
CDR3: CASSQDPNRELAKNIQYF
DNA: TGCGCCAGCAGCCAAGACCCGAACAGGGAACTAGCCAAAAACATTCAGTACTTC

V: TRBV3-1/TRBV3-2
J: TRBJ2-1
size: NA
D: NA
CDR3: CASSHQGMDEQFF
DNA: TGTGCCAGCAGCCATCAGGGGATGGATGAGCAGTTCTTC

V: TRBV30
J: TRBJ2-5
size: NA
D: TRBD2
CDR3: CAWSPAGGPWETQYF
DNA: TGTGCCTGGAGTCCGGCGGGGGGGCCTTGGGAGACCCAGTACTTC